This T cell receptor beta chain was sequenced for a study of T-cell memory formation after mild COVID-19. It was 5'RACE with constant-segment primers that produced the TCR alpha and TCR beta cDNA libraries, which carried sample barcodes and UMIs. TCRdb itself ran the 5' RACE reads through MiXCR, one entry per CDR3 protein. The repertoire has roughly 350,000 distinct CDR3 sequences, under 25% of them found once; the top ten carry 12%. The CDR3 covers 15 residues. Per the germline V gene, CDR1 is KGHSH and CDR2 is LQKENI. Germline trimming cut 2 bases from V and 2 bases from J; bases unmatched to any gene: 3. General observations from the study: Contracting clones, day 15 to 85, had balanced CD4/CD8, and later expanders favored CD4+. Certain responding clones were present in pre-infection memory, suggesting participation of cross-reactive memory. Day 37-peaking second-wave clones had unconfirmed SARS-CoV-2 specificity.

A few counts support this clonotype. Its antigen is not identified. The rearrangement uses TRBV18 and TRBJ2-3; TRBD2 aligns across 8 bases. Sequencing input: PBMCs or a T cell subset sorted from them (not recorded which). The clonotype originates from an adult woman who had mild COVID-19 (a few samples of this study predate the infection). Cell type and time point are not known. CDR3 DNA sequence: TGTGCCAGCTCACCAGATAGCGGGACCACAGATACGCAGTATTTT. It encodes CASSPDSGTTDTQYF.